This TCR beta chain appears in the sequencing data of a study of T cells after yellow fever vaccination. Study-wide results and caveats: Post-booster samples contained most primary-vaccination clones (about 96% CD4, around 89% CD8).

TCRdb re-called the 5' RACE reads with MiXCR, one entry per CDR3 protein. The data contain 250,000 or so distinct CDR3 sequences, approximately 3.8% of them singletons. The CDR3 covers 17 residues. Trimming cost V 3 bases and J 5 bases; bases outside gene matches: 10. From germline, CDR1 is LNHNV and CDR2 YYDKDF (reference sequence). This clonotype was detected many times. The antigen is unknown. This TCR was recovered from a man between 18 and 29 years old who received the YFV17D yellow fever vaccine. This chain uses TRBV15 with TRBJ2-5, with 12 nucleotides matching TRBD1. The sample in question was PBMCs, obtained 15 days after the yellow fever booster vaccination. The CDR3 loop is CATSRRRGTGGWETQYF. Here the CDR3 DNA reads TGTGCCACCAGCAGGCGTCGGGGGACAGGGGGCTGGGAGACCCAGTACTTC.